This T cell receptor beta chain stems from a study of blood T cells in healthy people across ages. There are a few counts of this clonotype. Its target is unknown. Through a sample-barcoded 5' primer and a J-beta primer mix, a second PCR was run for roughly 7 to 12 cycles. TCRdb fed the 5' RACE reads into MiXCR, producing one record per CDR3 protein. The table lists just over 1 million distinct CDR3 sequences, 35% to 55% of them singletons, with 18% in the top ten. CDR3 length: 15 residues. Germline loops: CDR1 SNHLY, CDR2 FYNNEI. Study findings and constraints: The study found TCR beta diversity correlated strongly with naive T cell percentage. The authors considered diversity estimates from one million T cells to be underestimates. Expanded clonotype changes were possibly confounded by unknown donor CMV status. Roughly linearly, TCR beta diversity per million T cells fell as age increased.

Sequenced input: blood. V gene TRBV2 combines with J gene TRBJ2-7; 11 bases map to TRBD2. Judging by the DNA end, TRBJ2-5 fits better; the J call may be wrong. The source is a woman aged 60-75 years in good health. Written as DNA, the CDR3 is TGTGCCAGCAGGGAACTAGCGGGAGAGGGTCGGACCCAGTACTTC. Protein product: CASRELAGEGRTQYF.